The 20 T cell receptor beta chains below come from one sample, sequenced in a study of T cells after yellow fever vaccination. MiXCR was run by TCRdb on the 5' RACE reads, yielding one entry per CDR3 protein. The sample carries around 88,000 distinct CDR3 sequences, 13% recorded once. The sequencing here drew on CD8+ T cells not binding an NS4B(214-222) dextramer, sorted from PBMCs, taken about 21 days after the first yellow fever vaccination. The receptors here all came from a man between 18 and 35 years old who received the YFV17D yellow fever vaccine.

The V call is TRBV6-5, the J call TRBJ2-1; D is tentatively TRBD1 or TRBD2 (5 bases each). V dropped 10 bases and J dropped 10 bases, with 14 bases sitting between them. Germline lookup yields CDR1 MNHEY and CDR2 SVGAGI. This CDR3 has 11 amino acids. CDR3 residues: CATQLRDEQFF. In nucleotides, the CDR3 is TGTGCCACCCAACTCCGGGACGAGCAGTTCTTC.

The chain joins TRBV9 to TRBJ2-3, with 8 bases matching TRBD1. The CDR3 totals 14 residues. With V trimmed by 3 bases and J by 2 bases, 2 bases remained unmatched. The germline CDR1 and CDR2 sequences are SGDLS and YYNGEE. CDR3 region: CASSEDRDTDTQYF. The CDR3, as DNA: TGTGCCAGCAGCGAGGACAGGGACACAGATACGCAGTATTTT.

The chain uses TRBV20-1 and TRBJ1-6; 7 nucleotides line up with TRBD1. Germline V gives CDR1 DFQATT, CDR2 SNEGSKA (reference sequence). The CDR3 consists of 15 residues. V was pared by 0 bases and J by 8 bases, with 7 bases of the junction left unmatched. The CDR3 bases are TGCAGTGCTAGAGATCCTGAGGGACAGTATTCACCCCTCCACTTT. Its translation: CSARDPEGQYSPLHF.

This chain uses TRBV7-2 with TRBJ2-3; 8 bases are a match to TRBD1. Germline CDR1 reads SGHTA; CDR2 reads FQGNSA. V shed 3 bases, J shed 6 bases, and the junction held 11 bases outside the gene matches. The CDR3 covers 16 residues. CDR3 nucleotides: TGTGCCAGCAGCTTCTCAGGGGGCCAGGTTATCGATACGCAGTATTTT. Amino acids: CASSFSGGQVIDTQYF.

J is TRBJ1-2 and V is TRBV5-1; maybe TRBD1 (5 bases). From germline, CDR1 is SGHRS and CDR2 YFSETQ. This CDR3 has 12 residues. The V and J ends lost 0 bases and 6 bases respectively, with 6 bases between them. CDR3 region: CASSLGQNGYTF. The CDR3 coding sequence is TGCGCCAGCAGCTTGGGACAGAATGGCTACACCTTC.

This clonotype was detected a few times. CDR3 sequence (DNA): TGTGCCAGCAGTGAATCGGCGGTACCTACCTATGGCTACACCTTC. Protein product: CASSESAVPTYGYTF. The chain couples TRBV6-4 to TRBJ1-2; D remains unclear. This CDR3 has 15 residues. Per the germline V gene, CDR1 is MRHNA and CDR2 is SNTAGT. V lost 3 bases, J lost 4 bases, and 15 bases lay in between.

The chain employs TRBV9 and TRBJ2-3; tentative D call: TRBD2 (5 bases). Trimming took 4 bases from V and 5 from J, leaving 14 bases between them. The CDR3 contains 14 residues. CDR1 is SGDLS, CDR2 YYNGEE, per germline. The CDR3 region is CASSLSGWIDTQYF. The CDR3 bases are TGTGCCAGCAGCCTCAGCGGCTGGATAGATACGCAGTATTTT.

In this sample, this clonotype turned up a few times. The chain uses TRBV4-1 and TRBJ2-5; TRBD2 matches at 8 bases. The germline V gene has CDR1 MGHRA and CDR2 YSYEKL. J gave up 2 bases and V 4 bases, and 6 bases lay outside the gene matches. The CDR3 sequence is 15 residues long. In DNA, the CDR3 is TGCGCCAGCAGCCTCCTCGCGGGGGGTCAAGAGACCCAGTACTTC. Amino acids: CASSLLAGGQETQYF.

This clonotype was seen more than once but under ten times. The gene calls are TRBV4-1 and TRBJ2-3, with D possibly matching TRBD2 (5 bases). The V and J ends lost 0 bases and 6 bases respectively, with 7 bases between them. CDR1 and CDR2 from the germline V gene are MGHRA and YSYEKL. The CDR3 covers 13 residues. The CDR3 here is CASSQETGDTQYF. DNA of the CDR3: TGCGCCAGCAGCCAAGAGACGGGGGATACGCAGTATTTT.

This clonotype occurred a few times. The V gene is TRBV4-1, the J gene TRBJ1-5, with D unclear. Germline V lookup: CDR1 MGHRA, CDR2 YSYEKL. This CDR3 comprises 17 residues. V shed 0 bases and J shed 1 base, with 13 bases lying between them. This chain's CDR3 is CASSQDPPEGSNQPQHF. The CDR3, as DNA: TGCGCCAGCAGCCAAGATCCCCCAGAGGGAAGCAATCAGCCCCAGCATTTT.

The chain recombines TRBV2 with TRBJ2-3; tentatively, D is TRBD1 or TRBD2 (5 bases each). Germline CDR1 and CDR2: SNHLY and FYNNEI. The ends were cut back, 1 base at V and 4 bases at J, with 18 bases in the middle. The CDR3 runs to 17 residues. The CDR3 DNA follows: TGTGCCAGCAGTGAAGGTCGGGGACCAAAGGCCCCAGATACGCAGTATTTT. Translating it yields CASSEGRGPKAPDTQYF. Filled out from reference TRBV2 and TRBJ2-3, the complete variable domain reads EPEVTQTPSHQVTQMGQEVILRCVPISNHLYFYWYRQILGQKVEFLVSFYNNEISEKSEIFDDQFSVERPDGSNFTLKIRSTKLEDSAMYFCASSEGRGPKAPDTQYFGPGTRLTVL.

The rearrangement joins TRBV27 to TRBJ2-1; 8 nucleotides match TRBD2. The length of the CDR3 is 14 residues. The V and J ends lost 3 bases and 5 bases, in that order; junction bases with no gene match: 3. Germline V lookup: CDR1 MNHEY, CDR2 SMNVEV (reference sequence). This CDR3 is CASSFSGGNNEQFF. CDR3 sequence (DNA): TGTGCCAGCAGTTTCAGCGGGGGTAACAATGAGCAGTTCTTC.

There are a few counts of this clonotype. The chain couples TRBV20-1 to TRBJ2-2, with 12 positions matching TRBD2. Looked up from germline, CDR1 is DFQATT and CDR2 is SNEGSKA (reference sequence). This CDR3 has 16 amino acids. Trimming took 0 bases from V and 6 from J; bases not matched to a gene: 5. The CDR3 protein is CSARDRTSGVSGELFF. The CDR3 DNA reads as TGCAGTGCTAGAGATCGGACTAGCGGGGTGTCCGGGGAGCTGTTTTTT.

By frequency in the sample, this clonotype is medium-sized. V gene TRBV29-1 combines with J gene TRBJ2-7; D ambiguous. V gave up 1 base and J gave up 5 bases, with 9 bases separating them. CDR3 length: 12 residues. CDR1 is SQVTM and CDR2 is ANQGSEA in the germline V gene. The CDR3 region is CSVEVRADEQYF. DNA of the CDR3: TGCAGCGTTGAAGTTCGGGCAGACGAGCAGTACTTC.

The J gene is TRBJ2-1, the V gene TRBV6-4, with 10 positions matching TRBD2. The germline V gene has CDR1 MRHNA and CDR2 SNTAGT. This CDR3 comprises 16 residues. J gave up 3 bases and V 2 bases, and 4 bases lay outside the gene matches. The CDR3: CASSDDERGGYNEQFF. The CDR3 region has the DNA TGTGCCAGCAGTGACGACGAGCGGGGGGGCTACAATGAGCAGTTCTTC.

The J gene is TRBJ1-5, the V gene TRBV6-2 or TRBV6-3; tentative D call: TRBD1 (6 bases). This CDR3 has 17 residues. V was shortened by 0 bases and J by 4 bases, with 16 bases between the two germline ends. The germline V gene has CDR1 MNHEY and CDR2 SVGEGT. This CDR3 is CASSYSILRDTNQPQHF. In DNA form, the CDR3 reads TGTGCCAGCAGTTACTCGATCCTTCGGGACACGAATCAGCCCCAGCATTTT.

This chain uses TRBV6-2 or TRBV6-3 with TRBJ1-1, with D unclear. The V end lost 0 bases, the J end lost 8 bases, and 4 bases lay between the germline ends. Germline V CDR1 and CDR2: MNHEY, SVGEGT. The CDR3 runs to 11 residues. CDR3 amino acids: CASSYSNEAFF. The DNA for the CDR3 is TGTGCCAGCAGTTACTCTAACGAAGCTTTCTTT.

This sequence joins TRBV6-1 and TRBJ1-2; 9 bases fit TRBD1. CDR3 length: 14 amino acids. Germline CDR1 and CDR2: MNHNS and SASEGT. The V gene end was trimmed by 6 bases and the J gene end by 1 base; junction bases not matched to a gene: 3. The chain's CDR3 is CASRRTGVNYGYTF. For the CDR3, the DNA is TGTGCCAGCAGACGGACAGGGGTTAACTATGGCTACACCTTC.

This clonotype was observed many times. In nucleotides, the CDR3 is TGCGCCAGCAGCCAAGATGGCGGGGGGGCCGCCACCGGGGAGCTGTTTTTT. As protein: CASSQDGGGAATGELFF. V and J are TRBV4-1 and TRBJ2-2; TRBD2 aligns across 9 bases. V trimming: 0 bases; J trimming: 4 bases; junction bases outside the gene matches: 6. The length of the CDR3 is 17 residues. The germline V gene has CDR1 MGHRA and CDR2 YSYEKL.

The table lists this clonotype with a few counts. The rearrangement links TRBV6-5 to TRBJ2-7, with D perhaps being TRBD1 or TRBD2 (5 bases each). Germline lookup yields CDR1 MNHEY and CDR2 SVGAGI. Trimming took 3 bases from V and 3 from J, leaving 12 bases between them. This CDR3 comprises 14 residues. The CDR3 spells CASSYGTEIYEQYF. In nucleotides, the CDR3 is TGTGCCAGCAGTTATGGGACCGAGATCTACGAGCAGTACTTC.